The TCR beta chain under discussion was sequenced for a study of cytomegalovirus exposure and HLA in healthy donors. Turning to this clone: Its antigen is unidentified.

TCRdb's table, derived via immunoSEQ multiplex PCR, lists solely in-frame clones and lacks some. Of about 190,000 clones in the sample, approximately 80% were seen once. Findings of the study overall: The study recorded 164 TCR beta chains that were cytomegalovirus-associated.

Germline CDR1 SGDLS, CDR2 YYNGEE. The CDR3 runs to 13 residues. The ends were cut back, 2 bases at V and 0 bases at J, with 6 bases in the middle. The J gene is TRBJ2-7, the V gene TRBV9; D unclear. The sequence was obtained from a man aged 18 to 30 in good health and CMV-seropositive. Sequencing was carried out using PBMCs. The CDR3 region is CASSVASSYEQYF. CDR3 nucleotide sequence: TGTGCCAGCAGCGTCGCGTCCTCCTACGAGCAGTACTTC.